Listed below are T cell receptor beta chains from one sample, sequenced in a study of CD8+ T cells in alopecia areata. Using immunoSEQ multiplex PCR, the repertoire was profiled, and TCRdb retains in-frame clones only, with some absent. This table holds under 350,000 clones, about 62% found once. The sequences come from CD4+ T cells sorted from blood, collected at week 24, from a patient treated with tofacitinib. All receptors derive from a human donor with alopecia areata. CDR3s include the opening cysteine and the closing phenylalanine or tryptophan. Fields, in order: V gene, clone size, J gene, D gene, CDR3 protein, CDR3 DNA. The D gene is left open where the match is weak. Clone size is not always given. Where it is, it says once, few, many or a class for expanded clones.

TRBV7-9	few	TRBJ2-3	-	CASSPHDTQYF	TGTGCCAGCAGCCCTCATGATACGCAGTATTTT
TRBV27	-	TRBJ2-4	-	CASRFLEGPGIQYF	TGTGCCAGCAGGTTCTTGGAGGGGCCGGGCATTCAGTACTTC
TRBV25-1	-	TRBJ2-1	-	CASSGNGMPDYNEQFF	TGTGCCAGCAGTGGTAATGGTATGCCAGACTACAATGAGCAGTTCTTC
TRBV4-2	few	TRBJ1-1	-	CASSRAGIWPEAFF	TGTGCCAGCAGCAGGGCAGGGATATGGCCTGAAGCTTTCTTT
TRBV30	-	TRBJ2-5	-	CAWSPGTVETQYF	TGTGCCTGGAGTCCCGGGACTGTAGAGACCCAGTACTTC
TRBV6-5	-	TRBJ1-1	-	CASSYSFSRANTEAFF	TGTGCCAGCAGTTACTCTTTTTCCAGGGCGAACACTGAAGCTTTCTTT
TRBV5-1	-	TRBJ1-1	-	CASSAVGHQNTEAFF	TGCGCCAGCAGCGCGGTCGGACACCAGAACACTGAAGCTTTCTTT
TRBV30	once	TRBJ2-3	-	CAWMSGVSPEADTQYF	TGTGCCTGGATGAGTGGTGTTTCCCCCGAGGCAGATACGCAGTATTTT
TRBV7-9	few	TRBJ2-5	-	CASSRGETQYF	TGTGCCAGCAGCCGCGGAGAGACCCAGTACTTC
TRBV6-4	-	TRBJ2-1	TRBD2	CASSESGGNNEQFF	TGTGCCAGCAGTGAGAGCGGGGGGAACAATGAGCAGTTCTTC
TRBV30	-	TRBJ2-7	-	CAGPRRTSYEQYF	TGTGCCGGCCCCCGGCGGACCTCCTACGAGCAGTACTTC
TRBV5-1	-	TRBJ1-5	-	CASSLGPTGEPQHF	TGCGCCAGCAGCTTGGGCCCCACTGGTGAGCCCCAGCATTTT
TRBV11-2	-	TRBJ2-5	-	CASSLDRVVETQYF	TGTGCCAGCAGCTTAGATCGAGTAGTGGAGACCCAGTACTTC
TRBV30	-	TRBJ1-1	TRBD1	CAWRPGTAEAFF	TGTGCCTGGCGTCCCGGGACAGCCGAAGCTTTCTTT
TRBV2	-	TRBJ1-6	-	CASSVWGPRNSPLHF	TGTGCCAGCAGTGTTTGGGGGCCCCGTAATTCACCCCTCCACTTT
TRBV5-1	-	TRBJ1-5	-	CASSLESLNQPQHF	TGCGCCAGCAGCTTGGAGAGCCTCAATCAGCCCCAGCATTTT
TRBV5-1	few	TRBJ2-1	TRBD1	CASSWGQLSYNEQFF	TGCGCCAGCAGCTGGGGACAGCTCTCCTACAATGAGCAGTTCTTC
TRBV30	-	TRBJ2-7	-	CAWSHGAFEQYF	TGTGCCTGGAGCCACGGGGCCTTCGAGCAGTACTTC
TRBV5-1	few	TRBJ1-4	-	CASSFGVAQKLFF	TGCGCCAGCAGCTTTGGAGTCGCCCAAAAACTGTTTTTT
TRBV27	-	TRBJ2-5	-	CASRAGGRETQYF	TGTGCCAGCAGGGCCGGGGGCCGAGAGACCCAGTACTTC
TRBV7-2	-	TRBJ2-3	TRBD2	CASSLRTSGGTDTQYF	TGTGCCAGCAGCCTCCGGACTAGCGGGGGGACAGATACGCAGTATTTT
TRBV9	-	TRBJ2-7	TRBD1	CASSADRLTYEQYF	TGTGCCAGCAGCGCGGACAGGCTTACCTACGAGCAGTACTTC
TRBV14	-	TRBJ1-2	-	CASSQFKRGGDNYGYTF	TGTGCCAGCAGCCAATTCAAACGAGGCGGGGATAACTATGGCTACACCTTC